What follows is one T cell receptor beta chain and its context. Its antigen remains undetermined. Within one base of it there is no much larger clone, and no base qualities were kept. The data derive from a study of radiotherapy plus CTLA-4 blockade in lung cancer (dated by TCRdb to the late 2010s). Regarding the study in general: Objective responses occurred in around 19% of enrolled patients, and 30% to 35% achieved disease control.

The CDR3 covers 11 residues, taking in both the cysteine and the phenylalanine. Only the CDR3 portion is preserved as DNA: 33 bases, with reading frame beginning at the first base. The germline V gene provides CDR1 SQVTM and CDR2 ANQGSEA. The V end loses 2 bases and the J end loses 2 bases, and a stretch of 3 bases separates them. The study evaluated CTLA-4 blockade (ipilimumab) given together with focal radiation therapy in patients who had chemo-refractory metastatic non-small-cell lung cancer. Libraries came from the immunoSEQ multiplex PCR assay. The clones in this table, taken by TCRdb from immuneACCESS, are in-frame only. Not every clone is retained; where verified, under half of the shortfall comes from an unresolved V gene, and the cause of the rest is unknown. This sample lists approximately 77,000 clones; about 79% were detected once. The biggest ten clones account for 22% of the sample.

The research as a whole found: Early dynamic changes in blood T cell clones, together with increased serum interferon-beta after radiation, were reported as the strongest predictors of response. After treatment with radiotherapy and ipilimumab, TCR clones that originated in tumors expanded in peripheral blood.

Rearrangement joined TRBV29-1 to TRBJ1-2; the D gene remains uncertain. This receptor was identified in a human donor with non-small cell lung cancer whose response to radiotherapy plus ipilimumab could not be evaluated. Some clones in this sample may be carry-over from other donors' samples. Sequenced here: peripheral blood, sampled from a patient treated with radiotherapy plus ipilimumab. The nucleotides read TGCAGCGTTGAACAAAACTATGGCTACACCTTC. It translates as CSVEQNYGYTF.